What follows are 26 T cell receptor beta chains derived from one specimen sequenced in a study of OX40 agonist ivuxolimab in advanced cancers. Profiling relied on immunoSEQ multiplex PCR, and the TCRdb table lists in-frame clones only, not all of them. The sample yields 30,000 to 45,000 clones, approximately 82% seen once. Specimen: CD4+ or CD8+ T cells sorted from blood, collected in a trial of the OX40 agonist ivuxolimab. The receptors come from an adult with an advanced solid tumor such as melanoma, head and neck, liver or kidney cancer.

The rearrangement links TRBV15 to TRBJ2-5, with TRBD2 matching 13 bases. The ends lost 0 bases at V and 4 bases at J; junction bases unmatched: 11. The length of the CDR3 is 19 residues. Germline CDR1 is LNHNV and CDR2 is YYDKDF (reference sequence). Here the CDR3 reads CATSRDRQLAGGTLETQYF. CDR3 sequence (DNA): TGTGCCACCAGCAGAGATAGGCAACTAGCGGGGGGGACTTTAGAGACCCAGTACTTC.

As concerns this clone: A junction end diverges from the germline sequence, so it may reflect a read error. This chain joins TRBV7-7 and TRBJ2-5; D might be TRBD1 or TRBD2, each matching 5 bases. The CDR3 is made up of 13 amino acids. CDR1 SSHAT and CDR2 FNYEAQ come from the germline V gene (reference sequence). The CDR3 DNA sequence: TGTGCTAGCAGCTTAGATGAGGGGGAGACCCAGTACTTC. The encoded protein is CASSLDEGETQYF.

The J gene is TRBJ1-2, the V gene TRBV7-2, with D possibly TRBD1 on 5 matching bases. Germline-derived CDR1 and CDR2 are SGHTA and FQGNSA. V lost 4 bases and J 6 bases, leaving 18 bases between the germline ends. This CDR3 is 15 amino acids long. The CDR3 spells CASSSVGAPSDGYTF. The CDR3 DNA reads TGTGCCAGCAGCTCCGTTGGGGCCCCCAGTGATGGCTACACCTTC.

The V call is TRBV9, the J call TRBJ2-7; D is uncertain. Germline CDR1 SGDLS, CDR2 YYNGEE. The V end lost 4 bases, the J end lost 6 bases, and 14 bases lay between the germline ends. CDR3 size: 13 residues. CDR3 DNA: TGTGCCAGCAGCATTGGCCTTAGTTTCGAGCAGTACTTC. Translated, it gives CASSIGLSFEQYF.

The CDR3 reads CASSSTTGEKGNTIYF. In DNA, the CDR3 is TGTGCCAGCAGTTCAACTACAGGGGAGAAGGGAAACACCATATATTTT. The genes are TRBV6-6 and TRBJ1-3; 7 positions agree with TRBD1. With V trimmed by 4 bases and J by 4 bases, 10 bases remained unmatched. The CDR3 has 16 residues. Germline CDR1 reads MNHNY; CDR2 reads SVGAGI (reference sequence).

This chain links TRBV30 with TRBJ2-3; D unclear. Germline V gene data show CDR1 as GTSNPN and CDR2 as SVGIG (reference sequence). The CDR3 totals 13 residues. V dropped 0 bases and J dropped 0 bases, with 4 bases sitting between them. CDR3 protein: CAWSVRSTDTQYF. CDR3 nucleotide sequence: TGTGCCTGGAGTGTACGGAGCACAGATACGCAGTATTTT.

In this sample, this clone turned up once. The chain has TRBV29-1 and TRBJ1-2, with D uncertain. This CDR3 is built from 14 residues. Trimming cost V 1 base and J 4 bases, with 13 bases left between them. Germline V gene data show CDR1 as SQVTM and CDR2 as ANQGSEA. The CDR3 DNA reads as TGCAGCGTTGAAGTTGGGCAGTGGGGCTATGGCTACACCTTC. Residues: CSVEVGQWGYGYTF.

The chain has TRBV5-1 and TRBJ1-1, with 7 bases fitting TRBD1. The CDR3 extends over 13 amino acids. Germline V CDR1 and CDR2: SGHRS, YFSETQ. The V gene end was trimmed by 5 bases and the J gene end by 3 bases; junction bases not matched to a gene: 4. The CDR3 sequence: CASRQGSDTEAFF. For the CDR3, the DNA is TGCGCCAGCAGACAGGGGAGCGACACTGAAGCTTTCTTT.

The chain links TRBV7-2 to TRBJ1-1; 7 positions match TRBD1. The junction had 6 bases not matched to a gene; V was cut back by 4 bases and J by 7 bases. The germline V gene has CDR1 SGHTA and CDR2 FQGNSA. The CDR3 totals 13 residues. CDR3: CASSSDRDFEAFF. CDR3 nucleotide sequence: TGTGCCAGCAGCTCAGACAGGGACTTTGAAGCTTTCTTT.

V and J are TRBV5-6 and TRBJ2-7; 13 bases agree with TRBD2. CDR3 length equals 14 residues. V lost 5 bases and J lost 5; bases outside the gene matches: 4. Per germline, CDR1 SGHDT and CDR2 YYEEEE. Written as DNA, the CDR3 is TGTGCCAGCAGTCGACTAGCGGGGGGTGACGAGCAGTACTTC. The encoded protein is CASSRLAGGDEQYF.

The chain has TRBV18 and TRBJ2-7; D not resolved. Germline-derived CDR1 and CDR2 are KGHSH and LQKENI. The length of the CDR3 is 13 residues. V dropped 3 bases and J dropped 3 bases, with 9 bases sitting between them. The CDR3 nucleotides are TGTGCCAGCTCACCTAGACCCTTCTACGAGCAGTACTTC. It translates to CASSPRPFYEQYF.

This sequence joins TRBV5-8 and TRBJ1-2, with 8 bases lining up with TRBD1. Germline assignment: CDR1 SGHTS and CDR2 YDEGEE. The CDR3 spans 15 residues. The ends lost 4 bases at V and 0 bases at J; junction bases unmatched: 5. The CDR3 DNA is TGTGCCAGCAGCAAGACAGGGGACCCTAACTATGGCTACACCTTC. This gives the protein CASSKTGDPNYGYTF. The full variable domain, its missing parts supplied by reference TRBV5-8 and TRBJ1-2, is EAGVTQSPTHLIKTRGQQATLRCSPISGHTSVYWYQQALGLGLQFLLWYDEGEERNRGNFPPRFSGRQFPNYSSELNVNALELEDSALYLCASSKTGDPNYGYTFGSGTRLTVV.

This clone showed up just a few times. The V call is TRBV5-1, the J call TRBJ2-6; 9 bases line up with TRBD1. The germline V gene encodes CDR1 SGHRS and CDR2 YFSETQ. The CDR3 is made up of 20 amino acids. The V and J ends lost 0 bases and 2 bases, in that order; junction bases with no gene match: 12. The CDR3 sequence is CASSLDPGTGSVAGANVLTF. Written as DNA, the CDR3 is TGCGCCAGCAGCTTGGACCCCGGGACAGGGAGTGTAGCTGGGGCCAACGTCCTGACTTTC.

As regards this clone: An end of the junction does not agree with germline; a read error may underlie this. The chain has TRBV7-2 and TRBJ1-2; D not resolved. Germline V lookup: CDR1 SGHTA, CDR2 FQGNSA. This CDR3 spans 14 amino acids. The DNA of the CDR3 is TGTGCCAGCAGCTTAGGGTGGGGTCCCTATGACTACACCTTC. Protein sequence: CASSLGWGPYDYTF.

The chain carries TRBV5-1 and TRBJ2-7; D is unclear. Trimming pared 1 base from V and 3 bases from J, leaving 14 bases between. In germline, CDR1 is SGHRS, CDR2 YFSETQ. This CDR3 comprises 15 residues. CDR3 region: CASSLQYHSNYEQYF. The CDR3 nucleotides read TGCGCCAGCAGCTTGCAATACCACTCTAACTACGAGCAGTACTTC.

The chain links TRBV9 to TRBJ2-6, with unresolved D. V lost 0 bases, J lost 0 bases, and 7 bases lay in between. The germline gives CDR1 SGDLS, CDR2 YYNGEE. The CDR3 has 16 amino acids. The CDR3 nucleotides are TGTGCCAGCAGCGTAGGGCCAGGCTCTGGGGCCAACGTCCTGACTTTC. It encodes CASSVGPGSGANVLTF.

V usage is TRBV27 and J usage is TRBJ1-5; D ambiguous. The V and J ends lost 3 bases and 9 bases respectively, with 12 bases between them. The CDR3 is 13 residues long. Germline V lookup: CDR1 MNHEY, CDR2 SMNVEV (reference sequence). The CDR3 DNA reads TGTGCCAGCAGTTTCTTACAAGCGGGGCCCCAGCATTTT. Its translation: CASSFLQAGPQHF.

The chain recombines TRBV7-3 with TRBJ1-3; D gene ambiguous. This CDR3 spans 12 amino acids. Looked up from germline, CDR1 is SGHTA and CDR2 is FQGTGA. The V and J ends lost 2 bases and 4 bases respectively, with 3 bases between them. The DNA for the CDR3 is TGTGCCAGCAGCTTAGCCGGAAACACCATATATTTT. It specifies CASSLAGNTIYF.

This rearrangement joins TRBV4-1 to TRBJ1-6; D not resolved. This CDR3 has 16 amino acids. V dropped 4 bases and J dropped 8 bases, with 18 bases sitting between them. Germline CDR1 and CDR2: MGHRA and YSYEKL. The CDR3 nucleotides are TGCGCCAGCAGCCCCTTGAGTCCTGGACGGGATTCACCCCTCCACTTT. It encodes CASSPLSPGRDSPLHF.

This clone was seen once. V usage is TRBV6-5 and J usage is TRBJ1-6; D uncertain. The CDR3 has 16 amino acids. The V and J ends lost 2 bases and 3 bases respectively, with 11 bases between them. Germline CDR1 reads MNHEY; CDR2 reads SVGAGI. The CDR3 region has the DNA TGTGCCAGCAGTTACGACGGACCAGTCTATAATTCACCCCTCCACTTT. This sequence encodes CASSYDGPVYNSPLHF.

The J gene is TRBJ2-3, the V gene TRBV9; 10 bases fit TRBD2. The CDR3 sequence is 13 residues long. Germline V gene data show CDR1 as SGDLS and CDR2 as YYNGEE. Trimming removed 8 bases from V and 5 bases from J; junction bases left unmatched: 5. This CDR3 is CASGQRGGDTQYF. CDR3 nucleotides: TGTGCCAGTGGCCAGCGGGGGGGAGATACGCAGTATTTT.

As DNA, the CDR3 is TGCGCCAGCAGCTGGGGACTAGCGAACACCGGGGAGCTGTTTTTT. Translating it yields CASSWGLANTGELFF. This chain uses TRBV4-3 with TRBJ2-2, with 8 bases identical to TRBD2. The germline V gene encodes CDR1 LGHNA and CDR2 YSLEER. Trimming at V came to 5 bases and at J to 0 bases, leaving 2 bases not matched to a gene. The length of the CDR3 is 15 residues.

The J gene is TRBJ1-4, the V gene TRBV5-5; 12 bases are shared with TRBD1. Germline V lookup: CDR1 SGHKS, CDR2 YYEKEE (reference sequence). The CDR3 totals 17 residues. V shed 3 bases, J shed 7 bases, and the junction held 10 bases outside the gene matches. The CDR3: CASSWGTGGEFGEKLFF. Here the CDR3 DNA reads TGTGCCAGCAGCTGGGGGACAGGGGGCGAATTCGGTGAAAAACTGTTTTTT.

The chain links TRBV7-2 to TRBJ1-2, with 9 nucleotides matching TRBD1. Germline CDR1 is SGHTA and CDR2 is FQGNSA. V lost 5 bases, J lost 7 bases, and 5 bases stayed unmatched. This CDR3 region has 13 residues. CDR3 amino acids: CASSRGQGSGYTF. The CDR3 nucleotides are TGTGCCAGCAGCCGGGGACAGGGATCTGGCTACACCTTC.

This chain uses TRBV5-6 with TRBJ2-7, with D tentatively TRBD1 or TRBD2 (5 bases each). The CDR3 contains 16 residues. Trimming left V 4 bases short and J 2 bases short, with 19 bases between. Germline CDR1 and CDR2: SGHDT and YYEEEE. The CDR3 region has the DNA TGTGCCAGCAGCAAATCGAGGGGATTCCCCACCTACGAGCAGTACTTC. It encodes CASSKSRGFPTYEQYF.

The chain has TRBV7-2 and TRBJ1-1; D gene ambiguous. In germline, CDR1 is SGHTA, CDR2 FQGNSA. This CDR3 is built from 14 residues. With 3 bases removed from V and 1 base from J, the gap between germline ends came to 9 bases. The CDR3 sequence: CASSFVGRNTEAFF. The CDR3 DNA follows: TGTGCCAGCAGCTTTGTCGGACGGAACACTGAAGCTTTCTTT.